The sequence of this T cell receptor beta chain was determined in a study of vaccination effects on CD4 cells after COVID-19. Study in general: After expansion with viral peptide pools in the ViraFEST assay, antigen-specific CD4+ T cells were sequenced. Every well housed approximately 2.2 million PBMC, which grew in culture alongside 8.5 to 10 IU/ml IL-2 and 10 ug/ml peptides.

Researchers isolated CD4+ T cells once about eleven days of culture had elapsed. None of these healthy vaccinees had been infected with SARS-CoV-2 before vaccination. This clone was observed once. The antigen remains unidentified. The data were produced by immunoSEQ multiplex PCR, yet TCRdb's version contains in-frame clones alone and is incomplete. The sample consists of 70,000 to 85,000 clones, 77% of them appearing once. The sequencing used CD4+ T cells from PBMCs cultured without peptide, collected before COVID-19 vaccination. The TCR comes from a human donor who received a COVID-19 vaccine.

The CDR3 is CASSQAGGTEAFF. In DNA form, the CDR3 reads TGTGCCAGCAGCCAAGCGGGTGGCACTGAAGCTTTCTTT. V gene TRBV3-1 (or the pseudogene TRBV3-2) combines with J gene TRBJ1-1; D remains unclear. In germline, CDR1 is LGHDT, CDR2 YNNKEL (reference sequence). This CDR3 comprises 13 residues. Trimming removed 1 base at V and 4 bases at J, with 7 bases between.